The 9 T cell receptor beta chains given below trace back to one sample, sequenced in a study of monozygotic twins with inflammatory bowel disease. From its re-call of the 5' RACE reads, TCRdb lists each CDR3 protein once, without DNA. The sample spans approximately 400,000 distinct CDR3 sequences; the ten largest clones claim 2.6%. The sequenced sample was blood. The source is a human donor with ulcerative colitis or Crohn's disease, or a healthy co-twin of an affected twin (not recorded which).

This chain connects TRBV12-3 or TRBV12-4 to TRBJ2-5; TCRdb's D gene call, TRBD2, goes unchecked for lack of DNA. This CDR3 has 15 amino acids. CDR3 protein: CVSSFSRGFSETQYF.

The chain links TRBV29-1 to TRBJ2-3; lacking DNA, the TRBD1 call made by TCRdb goes unchecked. CDR1 is SQVTM and CDR2 is ANQGSEA in the germline V gene. There are 13 residues in the CDR3. This CDR3 reads CSVTDRGTDTQYF.

The chain recombines TRBV5-1 with TRBJ2-7. This CDR3 spans 11 amino acids. The germline CDR1 and CDR2 sequences are SGHRS and YFSETQ. CDR3 amino acids: CASSLGGWQYF.

The V and J genes are TRBV4-3 and TRBJ1-3; TCRdb gives TRBD1 as the D gene, but with no DNA this cannot be confirmed. The V gene's germline CDR1 is LGHNA and CDR2 YSLEER. CDR3 length: 16 amino acids. The CDR3 region is CASSQAGHRSGNTIYF.

The CDR3 reads CASSLLAGDHSPLHF. This chain links TRBV5-1 with TRBJ1-6; TCRdb indicates TRBD1, and absent DNA this call remains unverified. The CDR3 is 15 residues long. CDR1 SGHRS and CDR2 YFSETQ come from the germline V gene.

The chain carries TRBV3-1 and TRBJ2-7; TCRdb designates TRBD2, a call that cannot be tested without DNA. CDR3 length: 16 amino acids. CDR1 is LGHDT and CDR2 is YNNKEL in the germline V gene (reference sequence). The CDR3 is CASSQRLAGSAYEQYF.

CDR3 loop: CASSLGRGNTEAFF. This chain connects TRBV12-3 or TRBV12-4 to TRBJ1-1; TCRdb names TRBD1, which stays unverified in the absence of DNA. There are 14 residues in the CDR3.

The V gene is TRBV12-3 or TRBV12-4, the J gene TRBJ2-1; TCRdb's D call, TRBD2, is unchecked because there is no DNA. The CDR3 totals 16 residues. The CDR3 loop reads CASSLEGQSSYNEQFF.

The gene calls are TRBV7-9 and TRBJ1-5. Germline lookup yields CDR1 SEHNR and CDR2 FQNEAQ (reference sequence). CDR3 length: 14 residues. This CDR3 reads CASSRTVSNQPQHF.